This T cell receptor (beta chain) comes out of a study of vaccination and CD4 T cells after COVID-19. The V gene end was trimmed by 3 bases and the J gene end by 4 bases; junction bases not matched to a gene: 5. This CDR3 is built from 14 residues. The germline V gene encodes CDR1 SGHVS and CDR2 FQNEAQ. Only a few counts were recorded for this clonotype. Its antigen is undetermined. The assay that was used to sequence DNA from cultured CD4+ T cells was the Oncomine TCR Beta short-read assay. MiXCR, applied by TCRdb to the PCR reads, yields one record per CDR3 protein. The sample holds some 11,000 distinct CDR3 sequences, roughly 74% seen once. General study results and limits: Reactive clonotype counts went from median around 20 after infection to approximately 38 after vaccination, nonsignificantly.

Specified treatment: approximately 10-day PBMC culture with coronavirus spike peptide pools or control peptides (ViraFEST assay). The origin of this receptor is a human donor who had recovered from COVID-19. V gene TRBV7-8 combines with J gene TRBJ2-5; TRBD1 matches 7 bases. Sequencing was performed on CD4+ T cells from blood, cultured in vitro. CDR3 amino acids: CASSFRRGRETQYF. The CDR3 DNA follows: TGTGCCAGCAGCTTTCGAAGGGGGCGAGAGACCCAGTACTTC.